This T cell receptor (beta chain) was found in a study of vaccination and CD4 T cells after COVID-19. Study at large: Each enrolled participant received a two-dose regimen of either BNT162b2 or mRNA-1273 vaccine.

The Oncomine TCR Beta short-read assay was applied to DNA of cultured CD4+ T cells. TCRdb reanalysed the PCR reads using MiXCR and keeps one entry per CDR3 protein. The sample has about 13,000 distinct CDR3 sequences, 45% seen once. CDR1 and CDR2 (germline): MNHNS, SASEGT. There are 15 residues in the CDR3. V dropped 2 bases and J dropped 3; count of bases not matched to a gene: 3. Concerning this clonotype: Antigen specificity is unknown.

General observations from the study: 304 of 307 vaccine-specific clones from convalescent patients were spike mono-reactive.

This sample's treatment: approximately nine-day PBMC culture with coronavirus spike peptide pools or control peptides (ViraFEST assay). Positive PCR tests were logged from March through December 2020, ahead of US Alpha, Beta and Delta variants. Material: CD4+ T cells from blood, cultured in vitro, obtained after SARS-CoV-2 vaccination. The clonotype was recovered from a human donor who had recovered from COVID-19. The chain is built from TRBV6-1 and TRBJ2-1, with TRBD2 matching over 8 bases. In DNA, the CDR3 is TGTGCCAGCAGTGAACGGGGGGGGAACTACAATGAGCAGTTCTTC. This translates into CASSERGGNYNEQFF.